The TCR beta chain described here comes from a study of T cells after yellow fever vaccination. Study-wide findings and caveats: Most primary-vaccination clones reappeared after the booster (96% CD4, about 87% CD8).

TCRdb fed the 5' RACE reads into MiXCR, producing one record per CDR3 protein. In the table there are approximately 160,000 distinct CDR3 sequences, around 8.5% of which are singletons. This clonotype was recorded a few times. The antigen is undetermined. The CDR3 spans 12 residues. The germline V gene has CDR1 SGHTA and CDR2 FQGNSA. Between the trimmed V and J ends, which lost 3 bases and 6 bases, there was a span of 8 bases. This material consisted of CD8+ T cells sorted from PBMCs, taken 45 days after the yellow fever booster vaccination. This clonotype was sampled from a young man who received the YFV17D yellow fever vaccine. The chain recombines TRBV7-2 with TRBJ1-2; D is uncertain. CDR3 sequence: CASSFYSDGYTF. The CDR3 DNA sequence: TGTGCCAGCAGCTTCTACAGCGATGGCTACACCTTC.